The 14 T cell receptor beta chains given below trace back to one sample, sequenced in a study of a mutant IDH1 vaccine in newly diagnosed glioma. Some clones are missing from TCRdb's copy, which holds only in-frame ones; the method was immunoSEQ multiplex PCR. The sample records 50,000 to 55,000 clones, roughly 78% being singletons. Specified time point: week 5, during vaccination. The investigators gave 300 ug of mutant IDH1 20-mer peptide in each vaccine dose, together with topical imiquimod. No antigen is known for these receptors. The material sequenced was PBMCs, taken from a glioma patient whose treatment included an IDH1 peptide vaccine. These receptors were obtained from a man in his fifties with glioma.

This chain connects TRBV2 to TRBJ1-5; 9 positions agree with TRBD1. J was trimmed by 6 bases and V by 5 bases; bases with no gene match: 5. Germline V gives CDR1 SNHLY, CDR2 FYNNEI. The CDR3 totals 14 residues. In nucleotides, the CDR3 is TGTGCCAGCAGTAGGACAGGGGTTGGTCAGCCCCAGCATTTT. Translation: CASSRTGVGQPQHF.

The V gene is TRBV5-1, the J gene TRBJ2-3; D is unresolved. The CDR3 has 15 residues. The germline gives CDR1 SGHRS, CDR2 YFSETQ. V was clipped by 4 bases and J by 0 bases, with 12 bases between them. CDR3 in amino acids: CASSPYGFSTDTQYF. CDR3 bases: TGCGCCAGCAGCCCTTATGGATTTAGCACAGATACGCAGTATTTT. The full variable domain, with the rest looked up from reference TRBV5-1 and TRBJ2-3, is KAGVTQTPRYLIKTRGQQVTLSCSPISGHRSVSWYQQTPGQGLQFLFEYFSETQRNKGNFPGRFSGRQFSNSRSEMNVSTLELGDSALYLCASSPYGFSTDTQYFGPGTRLTVL.

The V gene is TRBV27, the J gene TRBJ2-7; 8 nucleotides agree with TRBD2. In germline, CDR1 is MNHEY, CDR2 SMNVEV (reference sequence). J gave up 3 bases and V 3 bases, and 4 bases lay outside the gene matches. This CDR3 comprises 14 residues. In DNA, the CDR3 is TGTGCCAGCAGTTTTCTACGGGAGGGCTACGAGCAGTACTTC. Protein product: CASSFLREGYEQYF.

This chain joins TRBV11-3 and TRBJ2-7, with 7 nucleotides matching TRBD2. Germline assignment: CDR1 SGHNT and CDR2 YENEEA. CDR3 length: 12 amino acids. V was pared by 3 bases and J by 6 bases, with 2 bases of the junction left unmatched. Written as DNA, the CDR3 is TGTGCCAGCAGCTTGGGGGGGGGCGAGCAGTACTTC. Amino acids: CASSLGGGEQYF.

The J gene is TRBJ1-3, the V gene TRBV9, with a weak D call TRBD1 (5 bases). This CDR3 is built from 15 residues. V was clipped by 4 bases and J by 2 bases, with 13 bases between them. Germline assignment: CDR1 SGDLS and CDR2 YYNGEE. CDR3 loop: CASSSGGLAGNTIYF. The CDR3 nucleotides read TGTGCCAGCAGCTCGGGGGGGTTAGCTGGAAACACCATATATTTT.

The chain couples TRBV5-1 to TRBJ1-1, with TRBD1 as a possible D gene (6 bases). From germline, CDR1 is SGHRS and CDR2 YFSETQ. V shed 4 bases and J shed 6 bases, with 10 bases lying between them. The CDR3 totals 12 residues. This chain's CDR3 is CASSPQGAEAFF. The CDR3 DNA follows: TGCGCCAGCAGCCCACAGGGCGCTGAAGCTTTCTTT. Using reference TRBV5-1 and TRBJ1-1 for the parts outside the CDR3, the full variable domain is KAGVTQTPRYLIKTRGQQVTLSCSPISGHRSVSWYQQTPGQGLQFLFEYFSETQRNKGNFPGRFSGRQFSNSRSEMNVSTLELGDSALYLCASSPQGAEAFFGQGTRLTVV.

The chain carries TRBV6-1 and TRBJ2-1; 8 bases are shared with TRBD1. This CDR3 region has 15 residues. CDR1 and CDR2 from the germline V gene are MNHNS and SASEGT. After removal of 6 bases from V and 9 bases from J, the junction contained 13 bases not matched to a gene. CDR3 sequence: CASSPDREVKGEQFF. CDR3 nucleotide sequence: TGTGCCAGCAGCCCGGACAGGGAGGTTAAAGGTGAGCAGTTCTTC.

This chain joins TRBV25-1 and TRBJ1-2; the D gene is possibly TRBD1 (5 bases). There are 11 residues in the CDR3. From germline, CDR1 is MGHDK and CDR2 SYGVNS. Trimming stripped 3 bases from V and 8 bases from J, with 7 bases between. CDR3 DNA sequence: TGTGCCAGCAGTGAGGGGGAAGGCTACACCTTC. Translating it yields CASSEGEGYTF.

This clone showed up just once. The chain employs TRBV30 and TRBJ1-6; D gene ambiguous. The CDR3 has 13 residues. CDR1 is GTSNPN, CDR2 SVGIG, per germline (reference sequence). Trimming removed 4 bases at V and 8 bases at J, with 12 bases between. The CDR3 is CAWTPRRDSPLHF. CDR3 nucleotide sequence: TGTGCCTGGACTCCACGGAGGGATTCACCCCTCCACTTT.

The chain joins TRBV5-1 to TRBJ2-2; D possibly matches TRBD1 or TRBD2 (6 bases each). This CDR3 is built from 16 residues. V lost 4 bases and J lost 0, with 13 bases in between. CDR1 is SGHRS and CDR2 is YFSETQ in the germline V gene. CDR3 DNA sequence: TGCGCCAGCAGCCAGAGGGGGGTAACGAACACCGGGGAGCTGTTTTTT. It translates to CASSQRGVTNTGELFF. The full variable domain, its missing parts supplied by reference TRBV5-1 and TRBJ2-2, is KAGVTQTPRYLIKTRGQQVTLSCSPISGHRSVSWYQQTPGQGLQFLFEYFSETQRNKGNFPGRFSGRQFSNSRSEMNVSTLELGDSALYLCASSQRGVTNTGELFFGEGSRLTVL.

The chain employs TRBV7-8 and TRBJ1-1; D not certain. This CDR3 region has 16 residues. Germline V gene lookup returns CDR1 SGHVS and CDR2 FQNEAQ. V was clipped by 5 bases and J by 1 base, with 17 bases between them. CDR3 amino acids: CASSPFPTDQNTEAFF. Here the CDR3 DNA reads TGTGCCAGCAGCCCTTTCCCCACAGATCAGAACACTGAAGCTTTCTTT.

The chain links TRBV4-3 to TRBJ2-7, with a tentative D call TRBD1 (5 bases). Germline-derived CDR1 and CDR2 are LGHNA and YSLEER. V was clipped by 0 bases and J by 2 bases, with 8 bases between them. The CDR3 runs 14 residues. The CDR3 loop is CASSQDQGPYEQYF. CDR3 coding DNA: TGCGCCAGCAGCCAAGATCAGGGTCCCTACGAGCAGTACTTC.

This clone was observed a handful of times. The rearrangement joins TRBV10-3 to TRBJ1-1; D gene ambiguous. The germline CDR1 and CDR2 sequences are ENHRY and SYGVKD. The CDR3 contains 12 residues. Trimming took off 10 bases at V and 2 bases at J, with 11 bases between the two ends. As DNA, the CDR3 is TGTGCCACCTGGAGGGATAACACTGAAGCTTTCTTT. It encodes CATWRDNTEAFF.

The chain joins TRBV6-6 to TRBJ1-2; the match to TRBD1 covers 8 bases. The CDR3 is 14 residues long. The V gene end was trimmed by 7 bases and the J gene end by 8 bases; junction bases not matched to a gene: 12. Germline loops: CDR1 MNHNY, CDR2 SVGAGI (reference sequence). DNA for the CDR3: TGTGCCAGCAATTCACCCCCGGACAGGGAGGGCTACACCTTC. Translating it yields CASNSPPDREGYTF.